This T cell receptor (beta chain) was recovered during a study of T-cell reconstitution after alpha-beta-depleted transplantation in children. General study results and limits: About two months after transplant, alpha-beta T cells reportedly came from several hundred expanded graft clones. The high TCRbeta diversity at day 60 in some patients came from surviving recipient T cells and thymic progenitors. T-cell counts and diversity were attributed mostly to newly produced T cells one year after transplant.

V was clipped by 0 bases and J by 0 bases, with 0 bases between them. This CDR3 region has 12 residues. CDR1 and CDR2 from the germline V gene are SQVTM and ANQGSEA. The TCRbeta library was prepared with unique molecular identifiers. A single record per CDR3 protein comes from TCRdb applying MiXCR to the PCR reads. The table has about 600,000 distinct CDR3 sequences, 23% seen once; the top ten hold over 12%. This clonotype has a handful of counts. The target antigen is unknown. The chain links TRBV29-1 to TRBJ1-3, with D hard to call. The sequencing used PBMCs, mostly from graft donor cells, collected 360 days after TCRalphabeta/CD19-depleted stem cell transplant. This clonotype was obtained from a boy under two years old who had a stem cell transplant for acute myeloid leukemia, so the T cells may come from the graft donor. The CDR3 loop reads CSVEDSGNTIYF. The CDR3 coding sequence is TGCAGCGTTGAAGACTCTGGAAACACCATATATTTT.